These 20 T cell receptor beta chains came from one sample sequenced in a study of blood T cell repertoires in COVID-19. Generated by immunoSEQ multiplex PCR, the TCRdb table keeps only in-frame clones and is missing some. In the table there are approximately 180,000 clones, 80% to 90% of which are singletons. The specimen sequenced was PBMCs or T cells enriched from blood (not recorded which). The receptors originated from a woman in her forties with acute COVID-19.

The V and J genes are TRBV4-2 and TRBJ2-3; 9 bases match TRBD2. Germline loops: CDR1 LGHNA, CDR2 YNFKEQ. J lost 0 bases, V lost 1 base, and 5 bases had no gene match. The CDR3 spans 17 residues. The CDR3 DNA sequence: TGTGCCAGCAGCCAAGGGACTAGCGAGGCTAGCACAGATACGCAGTATTTT. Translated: CASSQGTSEASTDTQYF.

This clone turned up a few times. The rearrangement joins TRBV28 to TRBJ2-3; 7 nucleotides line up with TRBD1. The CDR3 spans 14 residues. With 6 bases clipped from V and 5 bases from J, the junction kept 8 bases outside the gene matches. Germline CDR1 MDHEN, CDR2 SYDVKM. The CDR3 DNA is TGTGCCAGCAGAATCGACAGGGTGAGAGATACGCAGTATTTT. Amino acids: CASRIDRVRDTQYF.

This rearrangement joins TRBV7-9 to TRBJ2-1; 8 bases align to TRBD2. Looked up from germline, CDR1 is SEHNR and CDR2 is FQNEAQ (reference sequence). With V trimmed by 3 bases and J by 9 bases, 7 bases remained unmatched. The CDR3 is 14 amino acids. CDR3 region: CASSLLAGGIEQFF. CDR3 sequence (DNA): TGTGCCAGCAGCTTGCTTGCGGGGGGTATTGAGCAGTTCTTC.

The CDR3 reads CASSFRRGEAFF. DNA for the CDR3: TGTGCCAGCAGTTTTAGGAGGGGCGAAGCTTTCTTT. The rearrangement joins TRBV6-5 to TRBJ1-1; tentative D call: TRBD1 (5 bases). The ends were cut back, 4 bases at V and 8 bases at J, with 11 bases in the middle. The CDR3 loop spans 12 amino acids. CDR1 and CDR2 (germline): MNHEY, SVGAGI.

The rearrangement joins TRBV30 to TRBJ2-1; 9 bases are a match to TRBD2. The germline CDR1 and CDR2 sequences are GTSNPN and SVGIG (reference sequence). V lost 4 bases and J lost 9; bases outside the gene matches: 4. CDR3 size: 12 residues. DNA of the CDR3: TGTGCCTGGAATCTAGCGGGAAGTGAGCAGTTCTTC. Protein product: CAWNLAGSEQFF. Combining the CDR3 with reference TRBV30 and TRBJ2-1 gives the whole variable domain SQTIHQWPATLVQPVGSPLSLECTVEGTSNPNLYWYRQAAGRGLQLLFYSVGIGQISSEVPQNLSASRPQDRQFILSSKKLLLSDSGFYLCAWNLAGSEQFFGPGTRLTVL.

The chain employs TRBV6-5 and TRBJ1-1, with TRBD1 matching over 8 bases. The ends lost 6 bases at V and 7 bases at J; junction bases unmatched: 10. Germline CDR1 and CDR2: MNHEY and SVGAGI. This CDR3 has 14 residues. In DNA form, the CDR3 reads TGTGCCAGCAGGGGATTGACAGGGGTGGATGAAGCTTTCTTT. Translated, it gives CASRGLTGVDEAFF.

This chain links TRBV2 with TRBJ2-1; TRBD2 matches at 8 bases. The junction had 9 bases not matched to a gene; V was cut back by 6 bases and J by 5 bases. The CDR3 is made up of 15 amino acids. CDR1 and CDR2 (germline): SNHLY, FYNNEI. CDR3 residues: CASRATSGPDNEQFF. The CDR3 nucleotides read TGTGCCAGCAGAGCTACTAGCGGACCAGACAATGAGCAGTTCTTC. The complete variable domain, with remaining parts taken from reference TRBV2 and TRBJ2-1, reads EPEVTQTPSHQVTQMGQEVILRCVPISNHLYFYWYRQILGQKVEFLVSFYNNEISEKSEIFDDQFSVERPDGSNFTLKIRSTKLEDSAMYFCASRATSGPDNEQFFGPGTRLTVL.

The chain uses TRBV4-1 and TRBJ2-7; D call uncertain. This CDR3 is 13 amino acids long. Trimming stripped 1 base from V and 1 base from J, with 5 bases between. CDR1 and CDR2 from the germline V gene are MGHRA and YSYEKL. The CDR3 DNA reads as TGCGCCAGCAGCCAAGGGCATTCCTACGAGCAGTACTTC. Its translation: CASSQGHSYEQYF.

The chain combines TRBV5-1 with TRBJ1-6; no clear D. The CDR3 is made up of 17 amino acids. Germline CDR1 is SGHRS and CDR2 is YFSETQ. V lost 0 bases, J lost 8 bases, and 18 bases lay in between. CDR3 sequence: CASSLAIGLRMDSPLHF. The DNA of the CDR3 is TGCGCCAGCAGCTTGGCCATCGGGTTGAGAATGGATTCACCCCTCCACTTT.

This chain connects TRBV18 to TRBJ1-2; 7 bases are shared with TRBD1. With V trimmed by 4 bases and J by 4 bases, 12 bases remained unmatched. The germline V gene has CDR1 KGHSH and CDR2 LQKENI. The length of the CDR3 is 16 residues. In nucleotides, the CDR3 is TGTGCCAGCTCACTAGGCGTCGGCGGGACAGCCTATGGCTACACCTTC. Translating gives CASSLGVGGTAYGYTF.

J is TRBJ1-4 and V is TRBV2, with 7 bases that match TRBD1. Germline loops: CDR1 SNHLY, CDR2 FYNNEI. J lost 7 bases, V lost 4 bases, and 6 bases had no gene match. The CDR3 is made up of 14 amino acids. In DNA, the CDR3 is TGTGCCAGCAGTGTTGACAGGGCTGGTGAAAAACTGTTTTTT. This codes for CASSVDRAGEKLFF.

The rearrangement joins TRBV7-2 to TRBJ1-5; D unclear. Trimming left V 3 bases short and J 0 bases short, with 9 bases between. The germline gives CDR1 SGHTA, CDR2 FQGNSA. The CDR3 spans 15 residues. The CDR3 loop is CASSFSQYSNQPQHF. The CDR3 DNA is TGTGCCAGCAGCTTTTCACAGTATAGCAATCAGCCCCAGCATTTT.

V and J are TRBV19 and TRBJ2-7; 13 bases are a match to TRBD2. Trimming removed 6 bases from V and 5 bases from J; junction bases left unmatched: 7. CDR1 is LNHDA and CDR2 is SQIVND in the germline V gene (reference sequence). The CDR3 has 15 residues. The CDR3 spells CASRRSGTSGDEQYF. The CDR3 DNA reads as TGTGCCAGTAGGCGATCCGGGACTAGCGGGGACGAGCAGTACTTC. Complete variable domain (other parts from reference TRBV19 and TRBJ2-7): DGGITQSPKYLFRKEGQNVTLSCEQNLNHDAMYWYRQDPGQGLRLIYYSQIVNDFQKGDIAEGYSVSREKKESFPLTVTSAQKNPTAFYLCASRRSGTSGDEQYFGPGTRLTVT.

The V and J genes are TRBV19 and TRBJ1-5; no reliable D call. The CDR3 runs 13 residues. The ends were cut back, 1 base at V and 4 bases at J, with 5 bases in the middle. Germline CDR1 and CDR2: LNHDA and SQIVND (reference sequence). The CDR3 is CASSIGRNQPQHF. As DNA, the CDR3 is TGTGCCAGTAGTATAGGCAGAAATCAGCCCCAGCATTTT. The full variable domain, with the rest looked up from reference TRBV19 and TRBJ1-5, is DGGITQSPKYLFRKEGQNVTLSCEQNLNHDAMYWYRQDPGQGLRLIYYSQIVNDFQKGDIAEGYSVSREKKESFPLTVTSAQKNPTAFYLCASSIGRNQPQHFGDGTRLSIL.

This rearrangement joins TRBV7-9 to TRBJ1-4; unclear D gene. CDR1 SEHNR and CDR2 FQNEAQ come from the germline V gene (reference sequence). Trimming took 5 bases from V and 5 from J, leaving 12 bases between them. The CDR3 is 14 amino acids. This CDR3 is CASSPTLPNEKLFF. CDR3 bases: TGTGCCAGCAGCCCCACATTACCCAATGAAAAACTGTTTTTT.

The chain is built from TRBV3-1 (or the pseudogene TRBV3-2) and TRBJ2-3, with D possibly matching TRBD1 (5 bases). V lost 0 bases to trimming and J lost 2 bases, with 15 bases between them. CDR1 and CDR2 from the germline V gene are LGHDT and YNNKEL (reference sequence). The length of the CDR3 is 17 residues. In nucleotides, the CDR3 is TGTGCCAGCAGCCAAGAACAGGCCTGGGTAATCACAGATACGCAGTATTTT. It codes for CASSQEQAWVITDTQYF.

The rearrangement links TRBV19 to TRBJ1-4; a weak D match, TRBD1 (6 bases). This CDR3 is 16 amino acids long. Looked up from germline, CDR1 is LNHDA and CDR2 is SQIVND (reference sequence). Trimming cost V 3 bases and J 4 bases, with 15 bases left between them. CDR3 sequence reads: CASSMDSGVNNEKLFF. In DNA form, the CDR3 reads TGTGCCAGTAGTATGGACTCAGGGGTAAATAATGAAAAACTGTTTTTT.

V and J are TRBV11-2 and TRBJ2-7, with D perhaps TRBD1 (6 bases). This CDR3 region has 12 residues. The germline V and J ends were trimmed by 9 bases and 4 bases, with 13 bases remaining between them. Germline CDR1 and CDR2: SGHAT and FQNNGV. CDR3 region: CASGQRGYEQYF. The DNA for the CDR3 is TGTGCCAGTGGGCAGAGGGGGTACGAGCAGTACTTC.

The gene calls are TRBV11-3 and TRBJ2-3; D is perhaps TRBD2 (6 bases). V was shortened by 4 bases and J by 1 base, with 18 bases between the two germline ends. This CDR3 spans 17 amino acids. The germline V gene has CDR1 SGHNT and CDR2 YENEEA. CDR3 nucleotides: TGTGCCAGCAGCTCCGGGGTGGGGCGGAGGGGCACAGATACGCAGTATTTT. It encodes CASSSGVGRRGTDTQYF.

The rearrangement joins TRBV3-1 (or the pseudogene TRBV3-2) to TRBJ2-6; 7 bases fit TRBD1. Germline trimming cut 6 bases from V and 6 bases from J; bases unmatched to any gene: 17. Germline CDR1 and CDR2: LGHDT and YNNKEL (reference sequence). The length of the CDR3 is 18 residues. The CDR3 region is CASRKGAGASTVANVLTF. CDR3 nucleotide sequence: TGTGCCAGCAGAAAGGGGGCAGGGGCTTCAACTGTGGCCAACGTCCTGACTTTC.